The 8 T cell receptor beta chains below all came from one sample that was sequenced in a study of blood T cell repertoires in COVID-19. Profiling relied on immunoSEQ multiplex PCR, and the TCRdb table lists in-frame clones only, not all of them. The data show 110,000 to 150,000 clones, about 89% seen once. Sequencing was carried out using peripheral blood. The source of these receptors is a man between 60 and 75 years old with active or convalescent COVID-19.

This chain connects TRBV11-2 to TRBJ1-2, with D tentatively TRBD1 (5 bases). Germline lookup yields CDR1 SGHAT and CDR2 FQNNGV. The CDR3 sequence is 15 residues long. V dropped 5 bases and J dropped 2 bases, with 15 bases sitting between them. CDR3 nucleotides: TGTGCCAGCAGCCTTTCTGGGGGGAGCAACTATGGCTACACCTTC. Translating gives CASSLSGGSNYGYTF.

The J gene is TRBJ1-5, the V gene TRBV27; D is uncertain. This CDR3 region has 14 residues. Trimming removed 2 bases at V and 3 bases at J, with 8 bases between. In germline, CDR1 is MNHEY, CDR2 SMNVEV (reference sequence). CDR3 coding DNA: TGTGCCAGCAGTTTAGGGCAGTACAATCAGCCCCAGCATTTT. This codes for CASSLGQYNQPQHF.

This rearrangement joins TRBV6-1 to TRBJ2-3, with 7 bases aligning to TRBD2. The CDR3 is 16 amino acids. The J segment lost 2 bases and the V segment lost 2 bases, leaving 7 bases of the junction unmatched. The germline CDR1 and CDR2 sequences are MNHNS and SASEGT. The CDR3, as DNA: TGTGCCAGCAGTGAAAGTCGGACTAGGCTCACAGATACGCAGTATTTT. This gives the protein CASSESRTRLTDTQYF.

The genes are TRBV19 and TRBJ1-2, with 10 bases lining up with TRBD1. V was pared by 4 bases and J by 6 bases, with 8 bases of the junction left unmatched. In germline, CDR1 is LNHDA, CDR2 SQIVND (reference sequence). CDR3 length equals 15 residues. The CDR3 sequence is CASSKIRGQGDGYTF. For the CDR3, the DNA is TGTGCCAGTAGTAAAATACGAGGACAGGGGGATGGCTACACCTTC.

V is TRBV2 and J is TRBJ1-4; D is perhaps TRBD1 (5 bases). Between the trimmed V and J ends, which lost 4 bases and 6 bases, there was a span of 12 bases. Per germline, CDR1 SNHLY and CDR2 FYNNEI. The CDR3 is 14 amino acids. The CDR3 DNA reads TGTGCCAGCAGTGCCTTCCAGGGTTATGAAAAACTGTTTTTT. Amino acid sequence: CASSAFQGYEKLFF. Complete variable domain (other parts from reference TRBV2 and TRBJ1-4): EPEVTQTPSHQVTQMGQEVILRCVPISNHLYFYWYRQILGQKVEFLVSFYNNEISEKSEIFDDQFSVERPDGSNFTLKIRSTKLEDSAMYFCASSAFQGYEKLFFGSGTQLSVL.

This clone has more than one count but fewer than ten. The V and J genes are TRBV7-2 and TRBJ2-5; unclear D gene. The CDR3 extends over 14 amino acids. V lost 5 bases and J lost 0, with 10 bases in between. Germline V gene lookup returns CDR1 SGHTA and CDR2 FQGNSA. The CDR3, as DNA: TGTGCCAGCAGCCCCCTGCGGAACCAAGAGACCCAGTACTTC. Its translation: CASSPLRNQETQYF. Full variable domain (missing parts from reference TRBV7-2 and TRBJ2-5): GAGVSQSPSNKVTEKGKDVELRCDPISGHTALYWYRQSLGQGLEFLIYFQGNSAPDKSGLPSDRFSAERTGGSVSTLTIQRTQQEDSAVYLCASSPLRNQETQYFGPGTRLLVL.

The genes are TRBV12-1 and TRBJ1-2; the table's D gene call, TRBD1, was not cross checked with the DNA. TRBV12-1 is flagged as a pseudogene. The CDR3 has 15 residues. CDR3 sequence: CASEQPGQALYGYTF. In nucleotides, the CDR3 is TGTGCCAGCGAACAACCGGGACAGGCCCTCTATGGCTACACCTTC.

The genes are TRBV9 and TRBJ1-5; tentative D call: TRBD1 (6 bases). The CDR3 extends over 13 amino acids. Trimming pared 4 bases from V and 4 bases from J, leaving 9 bases between. CDR1 SGDLS and CDR2 YYNGEE come from the germline V gene. The CDR3 loop reads CASSPGENQPQHF. In DNA, the CDR3 is TGTGCCAGCAGCCCAGGGGAAAATCAGCCCCAGCATTTT.